This TCR beta chain was captured by sequencing in a study of T cell responses to AZD1222 COVID-19 vaccine. In the study overall: Some second doses came at about 4 weeks and others at about 12 weeks; these were pooled. The study's findings and limits: Clonal diversity may have been underestimated, and the donors were mostly white British, with more females than males.

CDR1 and CDR2 (germline): MNHEY, SVGAGI. The CDR3 is 14 amino acids. V lost 4 bases and J lost 6, with 15 bases in between. Method: immunoSEQ multiplex PCR; TCRdb's copy keeps in-frame clones and lacks some. The top ten clones hold roughly 1.4% of a sample with 95,000 to 100,000 clones, roughly 84% of them seen once. This clone was counted only a few times. Antigen unknown. The input for sequencing was peripheral blood, taken on day 0 of AZD1222 vaccination. This clonotype was obtained from an adult in good health. The chain is built from TRBV6-5 and TRBJ1-2; D perhaps matches TRBD1 (5 bases). CDR3 sequence reads: CASSSYGGRDGYTF. CDR3 in DNA: TGTGCCAGCAGTTCTTATGGGGGGAGGGATGGCTACACCTTC.